A single TCR beta chain is shown here with its context. Its antigen is undetermined. Each CDR3 protein gets one entry in TCRdb, which reprocessed the 5' RACE reads and gives no DNA. The repertoire table contains a few hundred thousand distinct CDR3 sequences. This entry belongs to a study of T cells expressing NK-cell markers. Study results and caveats: Where several donors were concerned, these clonotypes also led the CD3+CD56-NKG2C+ fraction.

This CDR3 contains 20 residues. Germline V lookup: CDR1 SGHRS, CDR2 YFSETQ. This TCR came from a man between 18 and 69 years old in good health. Sequenced input: blood T cells: a sorted CD56 or NKG2C T cell subset, CD4+ or CD8+ T cells, or bulk PBMC T cells (not recorded which). V usage is TRBV5-1 and J usage is TRBJ2-1; TCRdb's D gene call, TRBD2, goes unchecked for lack of DNA. CDR3 sequence reads: CASSPGLAGPPLWSYNEQFF.